This paragraph reports one T cell receptor (beta chain). Its antigen remains unknown. Produced via immunoSEQ multiplex PCR; TCRdb's table is partial and in-frame only. Of 65,000 to 85,000 clones listed, roughly 84% are singletons. Trimming took off 4 bases at V and 2 bases at J, with 6 bases between the two ends. Germline V gene sequence: CDR1 SGHDT, CDR2 YYEEEE. This CDR3 spans 13 amino acids. These data are taken from a study of graft-versus-host responses after intestinal transplantation. Findings and limits, study-wide: GvH clonotypes were identified within recipient marrow, with a subset emerging first in ileum or blood. Graft-versus-host to host-versus-graft clonal ratios in allografts were high in patients with graft-donor T cell macrochimerism.

The sequenced sample was unstimulated CD8+ T cells sorted from spleen or lymph node cells, obtained before transplant. The clonotype originates from a human donor who was the organ donor for an intestinal transplant. The rearrangement uses TRBV5-6 and TRBJ2-2; D not resolved. CDR3 sequence (DNA): TGTGCCAGCAGCCGAGGAAACACCGGGGAGCTGTTTTTT. Amino acids: CASSRGNTGELFF.